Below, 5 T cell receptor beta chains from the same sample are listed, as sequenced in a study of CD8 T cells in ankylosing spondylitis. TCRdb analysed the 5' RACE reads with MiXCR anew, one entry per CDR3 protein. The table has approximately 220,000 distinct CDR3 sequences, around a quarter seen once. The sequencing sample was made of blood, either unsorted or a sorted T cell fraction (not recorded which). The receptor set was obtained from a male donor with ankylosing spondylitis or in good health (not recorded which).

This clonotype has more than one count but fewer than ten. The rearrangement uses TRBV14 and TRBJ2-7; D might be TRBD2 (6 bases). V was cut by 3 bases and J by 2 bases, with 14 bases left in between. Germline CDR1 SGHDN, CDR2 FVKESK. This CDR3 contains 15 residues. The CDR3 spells CASSQVWGDPYEQYF. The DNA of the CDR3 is TGTGCCAGCAGCCAGGTTTGGGGGGATCCCTACGAGCAGTACTTC.

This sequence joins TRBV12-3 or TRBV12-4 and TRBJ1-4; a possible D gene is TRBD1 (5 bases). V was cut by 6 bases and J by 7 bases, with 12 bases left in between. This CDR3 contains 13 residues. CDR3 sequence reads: CASRLQAIEKLFF. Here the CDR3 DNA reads TGTGCCAGCAGATTACAGGCAATTGAAAAACTGTTTTTT.

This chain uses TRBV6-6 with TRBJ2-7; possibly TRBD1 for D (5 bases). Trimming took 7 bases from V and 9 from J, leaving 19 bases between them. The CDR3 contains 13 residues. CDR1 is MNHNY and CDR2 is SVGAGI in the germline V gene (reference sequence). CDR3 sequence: CASKRQTAAVQYF. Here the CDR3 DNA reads TGTGCCAGCAAACGACAGACCGCTGCGGTGCAGTACTTC.

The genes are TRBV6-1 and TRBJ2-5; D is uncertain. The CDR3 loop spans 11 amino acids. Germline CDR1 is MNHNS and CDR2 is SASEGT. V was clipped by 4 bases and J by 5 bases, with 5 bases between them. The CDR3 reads CASSATETQYF. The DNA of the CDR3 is TGTGCCAGCAGTGCGACGGAGACCCAGTACTTC.

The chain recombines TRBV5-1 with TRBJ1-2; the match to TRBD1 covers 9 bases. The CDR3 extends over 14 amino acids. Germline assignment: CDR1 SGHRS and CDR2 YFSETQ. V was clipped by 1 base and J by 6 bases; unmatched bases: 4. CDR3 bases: TGCGCCAGCAGCTTGTCTGGGACAGGGAATGGCTACACCTTC. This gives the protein CASSLSGTGNGYTF.